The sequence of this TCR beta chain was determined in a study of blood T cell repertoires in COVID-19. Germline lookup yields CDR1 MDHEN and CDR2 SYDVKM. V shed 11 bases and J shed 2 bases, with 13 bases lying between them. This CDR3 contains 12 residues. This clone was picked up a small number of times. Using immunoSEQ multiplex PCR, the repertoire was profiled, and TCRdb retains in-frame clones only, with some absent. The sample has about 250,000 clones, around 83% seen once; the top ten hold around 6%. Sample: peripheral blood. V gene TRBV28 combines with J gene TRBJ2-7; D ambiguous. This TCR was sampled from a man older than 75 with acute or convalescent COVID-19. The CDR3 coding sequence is TGTGCCGGGTTTCTGGCGGCCTACGAGCAGTACTTC. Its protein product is CAGFLAAYEQYF.